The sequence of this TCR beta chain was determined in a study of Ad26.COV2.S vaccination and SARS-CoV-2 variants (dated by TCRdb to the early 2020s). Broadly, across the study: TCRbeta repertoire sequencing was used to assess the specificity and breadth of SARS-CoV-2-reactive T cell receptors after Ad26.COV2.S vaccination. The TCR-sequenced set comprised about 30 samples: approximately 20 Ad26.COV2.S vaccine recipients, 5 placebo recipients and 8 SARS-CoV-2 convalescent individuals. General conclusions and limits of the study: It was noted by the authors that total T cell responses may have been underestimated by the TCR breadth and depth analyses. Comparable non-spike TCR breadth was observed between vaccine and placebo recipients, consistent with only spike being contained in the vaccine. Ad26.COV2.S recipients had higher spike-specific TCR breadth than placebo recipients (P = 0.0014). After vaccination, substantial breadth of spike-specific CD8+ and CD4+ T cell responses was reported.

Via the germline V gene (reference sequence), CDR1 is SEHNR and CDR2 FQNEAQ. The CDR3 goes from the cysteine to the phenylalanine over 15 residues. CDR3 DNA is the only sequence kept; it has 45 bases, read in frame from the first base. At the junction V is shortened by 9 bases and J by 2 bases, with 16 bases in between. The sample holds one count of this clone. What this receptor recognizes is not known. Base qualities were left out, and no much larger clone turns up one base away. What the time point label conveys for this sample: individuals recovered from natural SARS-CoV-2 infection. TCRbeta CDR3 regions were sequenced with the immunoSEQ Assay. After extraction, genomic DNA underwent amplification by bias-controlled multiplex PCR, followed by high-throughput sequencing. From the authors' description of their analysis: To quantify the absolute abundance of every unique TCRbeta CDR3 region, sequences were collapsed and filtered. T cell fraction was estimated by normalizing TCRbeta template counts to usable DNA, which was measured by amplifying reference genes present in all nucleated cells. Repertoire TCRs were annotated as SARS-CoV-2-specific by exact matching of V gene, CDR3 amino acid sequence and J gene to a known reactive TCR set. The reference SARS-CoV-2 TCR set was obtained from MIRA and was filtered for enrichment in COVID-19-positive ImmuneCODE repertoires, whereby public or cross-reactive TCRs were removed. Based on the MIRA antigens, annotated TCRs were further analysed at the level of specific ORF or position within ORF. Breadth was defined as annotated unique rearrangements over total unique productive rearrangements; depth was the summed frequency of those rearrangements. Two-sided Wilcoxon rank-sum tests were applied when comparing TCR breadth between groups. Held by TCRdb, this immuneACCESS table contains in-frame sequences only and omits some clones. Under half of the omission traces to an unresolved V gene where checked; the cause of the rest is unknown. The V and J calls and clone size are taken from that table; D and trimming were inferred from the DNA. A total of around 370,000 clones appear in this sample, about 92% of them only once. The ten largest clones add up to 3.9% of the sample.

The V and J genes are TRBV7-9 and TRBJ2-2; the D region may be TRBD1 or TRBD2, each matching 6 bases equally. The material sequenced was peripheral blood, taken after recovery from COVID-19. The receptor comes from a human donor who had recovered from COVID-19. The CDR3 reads CASRLGGPNTGELFF. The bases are TGTGCCAGTCGTCTCGGGGGCCCAAACACCGGGGAGCTGTTTTTT.